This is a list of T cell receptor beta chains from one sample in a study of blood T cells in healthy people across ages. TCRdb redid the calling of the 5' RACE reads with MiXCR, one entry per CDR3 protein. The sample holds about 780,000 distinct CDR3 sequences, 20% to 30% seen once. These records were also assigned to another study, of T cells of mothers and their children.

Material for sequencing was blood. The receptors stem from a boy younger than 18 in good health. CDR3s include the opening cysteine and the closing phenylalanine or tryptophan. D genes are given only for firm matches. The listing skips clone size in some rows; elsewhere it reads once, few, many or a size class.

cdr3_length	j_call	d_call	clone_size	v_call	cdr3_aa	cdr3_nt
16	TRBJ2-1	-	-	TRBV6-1	CASNRLSRGSHNEQFF	TGTGCCAGCAACCGACTCTCCCGGGGATCCCACAATGAGCAGTTCTTC
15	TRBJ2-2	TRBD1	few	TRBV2	CASKGRQGSTGELFF	TGTGCCAGCAAGGGAAGACAGGGAAGCACCGGGGAGCTGTTTTTT
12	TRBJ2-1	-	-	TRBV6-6	CASSSLVNEQFF	TGTGCCAGCAGTTCACTAGTCAATGAGCAGTTCTTC
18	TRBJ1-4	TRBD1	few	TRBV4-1	CASSQVPGQGLTNEKLFF	TGCGCCAGCAGCCAAGTGCCGGGACAGGGGCTAACTAATGAAAAACTGTTTTTT
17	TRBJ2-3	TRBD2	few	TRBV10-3	CAISDGGRGTRTDTQYF	TGTGCCATCAGTGATGGTGGGCGGGGGACCCGCACAGATACGCAGTATTTT
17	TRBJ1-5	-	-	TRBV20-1	CSARKGSSGGANQPQHF	TGCAGTGCTAGAAAAGGGAGTTCGGGGGGCGCGAATCAGCCCCAGCATTTT
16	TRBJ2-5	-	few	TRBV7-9	CASNPEKGRARETQYF	TGTGCCAGCAACCCCGAAAAGGGCCGCGCCCGGGAGACCCAGTACTTC
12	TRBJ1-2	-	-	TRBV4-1	CASSQGTLGYTF	TGCGCCAGCAGCCAAGGGACTTTGGGCTACACCTTC
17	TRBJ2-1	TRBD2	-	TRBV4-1	CASSQEKGLAGYNEQFF	TGCGCCAGCAGCCAAGAAAAGGGACTAGCGGGGTACAATGAGCAGTTCTTC
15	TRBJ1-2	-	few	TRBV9	CASSVERVGYYGYTF	TGTGCCAGCAGCGTAGAGCGGGTTGGTTACTATGGCTACACCTTC
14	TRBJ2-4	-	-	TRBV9	CASPGRGAKNIQYF	TGTGCCAGCCCGGGGCGGGGAGCCAAAAACATTCAGTACTTC
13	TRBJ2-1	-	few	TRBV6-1	CASSPSAYNEQFF	TGTGCCAGCAGCCCTAGCGCCTACAATGAGCAGTTCTTC
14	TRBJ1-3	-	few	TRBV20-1	CSARAQGSGNTIYF	TGCAGTGCTAGAGCTCAGGGATCGGGAAACACCATATATTTT
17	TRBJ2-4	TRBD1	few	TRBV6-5	CASSYSSPATGGNIQYF	TGTGCCAGCAGTTACTCGAGTCCCGCGACAGGGGGGAACATTCAGTACTTC
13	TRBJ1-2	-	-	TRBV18	CASSPDADYGYTF	TGTGCCAGCTCACCAGACGCCGACTATGGCTACACCTTC
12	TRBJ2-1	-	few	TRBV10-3	CAINRPGDEQFF	TGTGCCATCAACCGACCGGGGGATGAGCAGTTCTTC
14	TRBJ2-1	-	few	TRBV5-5	CASSLELAIYEQFF	TGTGCCAGCAGCTTGGAGCTAGCCATCTATGAGCAGTTCTTC
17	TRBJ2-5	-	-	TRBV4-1	CASSQLESWGKGETQYF	TGCGCCAGCAGCCAACTTGAGTCCTGGGGGAAGGGAGAGACCCAGTACTTC
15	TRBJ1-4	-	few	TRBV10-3	CAISELTGDNEKLFF	TGTGCCATCAGTGAACTGACAGGAGATAATGAAAAACTGTTTTTT
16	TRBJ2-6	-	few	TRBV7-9	CASSFRSASGANVLTF	TGTGCCAGCAGCTTTAGGAGCGCCTCTGGGGCCAACGTCCTGACTTTC
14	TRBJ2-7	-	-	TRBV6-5	CASSYSRDGYEQYF	TGTGCCAGCAGTTACTCGAGGGATGGCTACGAGCAGTACTTC
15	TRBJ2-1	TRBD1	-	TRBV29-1	CSVGGQVWSGNEQFF	TGCAGCGTTGGAGGACAGGTTTGGTCAGGCAATGAGCAGTTCTTC
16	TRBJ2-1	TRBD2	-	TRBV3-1	CASSQTGLAGRREQFF	TGTGCCAGCAGCCAAACGGGACTAGCGGGGAGGCGTGAGCAGTTCTTC
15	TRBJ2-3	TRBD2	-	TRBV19	CASSILAGATDTQYF	TGTGCCAGTAGTATTCTAGCGGGGGCCACAGATACGCAGTATTTT
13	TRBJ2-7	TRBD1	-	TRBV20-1	CSAGRTGSYEQYF	TGCAGTGCCGGGCGGACAGGGTCCTACGAGCAGTACTTC
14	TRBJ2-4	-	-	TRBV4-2	CASSHPGGQNIQYF	TGTGCCAGCAGCCACCCCGGGGGCCAAAACATTCAGTACTTC
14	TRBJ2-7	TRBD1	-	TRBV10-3	CAISDGQGIYEQYF	TGTGCCATCAGTGATGGACAGGGGATCTACGAGCAGTACTTC
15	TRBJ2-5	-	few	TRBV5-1	CASSLAAPGEETQYF	TGCGCCAGCAGCTTGGCTGCGCCAGGGGAAGAGACCCAGTACTTC
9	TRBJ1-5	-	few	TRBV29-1	CSPSPAQHF	TGCAGCCCCTCGCCGGCCCAGCATTTT
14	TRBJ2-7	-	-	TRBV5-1	CASSLDRMPYEQYF	TGCGCCAGCAGCCTGGACAGAATGCCCTACGAGCAGTACTTC
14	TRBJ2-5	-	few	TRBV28	CASSPAGIKETQYF	TGTGCCAGCAGTCCGGCAGGGATTAAAGAGACCCAGTACTTC
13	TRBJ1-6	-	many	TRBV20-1	CSAVSNRNSPLHF	TGCAGTGCTGTCTCCAATCGAAATTCACCCCTCCACTTT
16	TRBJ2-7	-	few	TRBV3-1	CASSPDSTGRAYEQYF	TGTGCCAGCAGCCCGGATTCGACAGGGAGGGCCTACGAGCAGTACTTC
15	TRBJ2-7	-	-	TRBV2	CASSEGDTLSYEQYF	TGTGCCAGCAGTGAAGGGGACACTCTCTCCTACGAGCAGTACTTC
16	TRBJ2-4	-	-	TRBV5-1	CASSSTVSKAKNIQYF	TGCGCCAGCAGCTCGACAGTTTCTAAGGCCAAAAACATTCAGTACTTC
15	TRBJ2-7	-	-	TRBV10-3	CAISGRQGPSYEQYF	TGTGCCATCAGTGGTCGGCAGGGACCCTCCTACGAGCAGTACTTC
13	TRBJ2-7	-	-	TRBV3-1	CASSQEGSNEQYF	TGTGCCAGCAGCCAAGAAGGTAGTAACGAGCAGTACTTC
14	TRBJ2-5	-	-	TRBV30	CAWSDLLATKTQYF	TGTGCCTGGAGCGATTTACTAGCCACGAAGACCCAGTACTTC
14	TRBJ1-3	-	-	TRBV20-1	CSALDRTSGNTIYF	TGCAGTGCTTTAGACAGGACTTCTGGAAACACCATATATTTT
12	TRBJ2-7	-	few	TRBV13	CASSLPLNEQYF	TGTGCCAGCAGCCTACCTTTGAACGAGCAGTACTTC
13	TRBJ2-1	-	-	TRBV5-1	CASSLGRKNEQFF	TGCGCCAGCAGCTTGGGGCGGAAAAATGAGCAGTTCTTC
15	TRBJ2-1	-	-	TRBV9	CASSVGDSSCNEQFF	TGTGCCAGCAGCGTAGGCGATAGCTCCTGCAATGAGCAGTTCTTC
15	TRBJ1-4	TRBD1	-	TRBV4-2	CASSHYRGFNEKLFF	TGTGCCAGCAGCCACTACAGGGGATTTAATGAAAAACTGTTTTTT
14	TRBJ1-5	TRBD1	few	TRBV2	CASTRTGSNQPQHF	TGTGCCAGCACTAGGACAGGGAGCAATCAGCCCCAGCATTTT
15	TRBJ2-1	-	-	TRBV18	CASSPPSSLPGEQFF	TGTGCCAGCTCCCCCCCGAGCTCCCTTCCCGGTGAGCAGTTCTTC